These T cell receptor beta chains were read from a single sample in a study of T cells in Graves' hyperthyroidism and ophthalmopathy. TCRdb passed the multiplex PCR reads through MiXCR, listing each CDR3 protein once. The data show 240,000 or so distinct CDR3 sequences, around 15% seen once. Sequenced sample: blood. Receptors were obtained from a woman under 30 with Graves' ophthalmopathy. Each CDR3 is given with its conserved first and last residue. Each record gives: CDR3 protein, CDR3 DNA, D gene, J gene, V gene, clone size. A D gene is named only where the DNA matches it firmly. Some rows mark clone size as missing; the rest say once, few, many or name a class of expanded clone.

CDR3aa: CASSLLAGVPEQFF
CDR3nt: TGTGCCAGCAGCTTATTGGCGGGAGTTCCTGAGCAGTTCTTC
d_gene: TRBD2
j_gene: TRBJ2-1
v_gene: TRBV7-9
abundance: many

CDR3aa: CASSPTDRNTGELFF
CDR3nt: TGTGCCAGCTCACCAACGGACAGGAACACCGGGGAGCTGTTTTTT
d_gene: NA
j_gene: TRBJ2-2
v_gene: TRBV18
abundance: many

CDR3aa: CASGGGVSNTEAFF
CDR3nt: TGTGCCAGCGGAGGTGGGGTGTCGAACACTGAAGCTTTCTTT
d_gene: NA
j_gene: TRBJ1-1
v_gene: TRBV5-5
abundance: NA

CDR3aa: CAWSSDQGQGLLDEQFF
CDR3nt: TGTGCCTGGAGTTCCGACCAGGGACAGGGTCTTCTCGATGAGCAGTTCTTC
d_gene: TRBD1
j_gene: TRBJ2-1
v_gene: TRBV30
abundance: many

CDR3aa: CASSTRGGLNNEQFF
CDR3nt: TGTGCCAGCAGCACCCGGGGGGGGCTAAACAATGAGCAGTTCTTC
d_gene: TRBD2
j_gene: TRBJ2-1
v_gene: TRBV7-8
abundance: many

CDR3aa: CASSPRTIGLAGGLEQYF
CDR3nt: TGTGCCAGCAGTCCACGGACGATTGGACTAGCGGGAGGGCTCGAGCAGTACTTC
d_gene: TRBD2
j_gene: TRBJ2-7
v_gene: TRBV28
abundance: many

CDR3aa: CASSFRPRDANNFAGYNEQFF
CDR3nt: TGTGCCAGCAGCTTCCGTCCCCGGGACGCCAATAACTTCGCGGGATACAATGAGCAGTTCTTC
d_gene: NA
j_gene: TRBJ2-1
v_gene: TRBV7-9
abundance: many

CDR3aa: CASRETGTHEQYF
CDR3nt: TGTGCCAGCAGAGAGACAGGGACCCACGAGCAGTACTTC
d_gene: TRBD1
j_gene: TRBJ2-7
v_gene: TRBV6-2/TRBV6-3
abundance: many

CDR3aa: CASTHVGLGEETQYF
CDR3nt: TGTGCCAGCACCCACGTAGGACTAGGGGAAGAGACCCAGTACTTC
d_gene: TRBD2
j_gene: TRBJ2-5
v_gene: TRBV4-2
abundance: NA

CDR3aa: CASSENRGANEKLFF
CDR3nt: TGTGCCAGCAGTGAAAATCGGGGGGCAAATGAAAAACTGTTTTTT
d_gene: NA
j_gene: TRBJ1-4
v_gene: TRBV6-1
abundance: few

CDR3aa: CASSIRTDAPLHF
CDR3nt: TGTGCCAGTAGTATTCGGACAGACGCTCCCCTCCACTTT
d_gene: NA
j_gene: TRBJ1-6
v_gene: TRBV19
abundance: many

CDR3aa: CASSPPPGRSVTGELFF
CDR3nt: TGTGCCAGCAGCCCCCCCCCGGGGAGGTCGGTTACCGGGGAGCTGTTTTTT
d_gene: NA
j_gene: TRBJ2-2
v_gene: TRBV7-2
abundance: many

CDR3aa: CATSRVWTASTDTQYF
CDR3nt: TGTGCCACCAGCAGAGTTTGGACAGCTAGCACAGATACGCAGTATTTT
d_gene: NA
j_gene: TRBJ2-3
v_gene: TRBV15
abundance: many

CDR3aa: CASSGRSSGNTIYF
CDR3nt: TGTGCCAGCAGCGGACGGAGCTCTGGAAACACCATATATTTT
d_gene: NA
j_gene: TRBJ1-3
v_gene: TRBV2
abundance: many

CDR3aa: CASSLEGTRYNEQFF
CDR3nt: TGTGCCAGCAGCTTAGAGGGGACACGCTACAATGAGCAGTTCTTC
d_gene: NA
j_gene: TRBJ2-1
v_gene: TRBV7-3
abundance: few

CDR3aa: CASSPLTPTRSTDTQYF
CDR3nt: TGTGCCAGCAGCCCGCTGACGCCAACTCGTAGCACAGATACGCAGTATTTT
d_gene: NA
j_gene: TRBJ2-3
v_gene: TRBV6-2/TRBV6-3
abundance: NA

CDR3aa: CASSHTGGAAGELFF
CDR3nt: TGTGCCAGCAGTCACACAGGGGGCGCGGCCGGGGAGCTGTTTTTT
d_gene: TRBD1
j_gene: TRBJ2-2
v_gene: TRBV6-2/TRBV6-3
abundance: many

CDR3aa: CASSQDPGVGGELFF
CDR3nt: TGCGCCAGCAGCCAAGATCCGGGGGTAGGCGGGGAGCTGTTTTTT
d_gene: NA
j_gene: TRBJ2-2
v_gene: TRBV4-1
abundance: few

CDR3aa: CASSLVRATYEQYF
CDR3nt: TGTGCCAGCAGCTTGGTTAGGGCGACCTACGAGCAGTACTTC
d_gene: NA
j_gene: TRBJ2-7
v_gene: TRBV5-6
abundance: many

CDR3aa: CASSQDSGWGEVNTQYF
CDR3nt: TGCGCCAGCAGCCAAGATTCGGGCTGGGGGGAAGTGAATACGCAGTATTTT
d_gene: NA
j_gene: TRBJ2-3
v_gene: TRBV4-3
abundance: few

CDR3aa: CASSLIGLAAYEQYF
CDR3nt: TGTGCCAGCAGCTTGATCGGACTAGCAGCCTACGAGCAGTACTTC
d_gene: TRBD2
j_gene: TRBJ2-7
v_gene: TRBV5-5
abundance: many

CDR3aa: CASSLENSNTEAFF
CDR3nt: TGTGCCAGCAGCTTGGAGAACTCGAACACTGAAGCTTTCTTT
d_gene: NA
j_gene: TRBJ1-1
v_gene: TRBV5-8
abundance: many

CDR3aa: CAISESQGAYEQYF
CDR3nt: TGTGCCATCAGTGAGTCGCAGGGGGCTTACGAGCAGTACTTC
d_gene: TRBD1
j_gene: TRBJ2-7
v_gene: TRBV10-3
abundance: many

CDR3aa: CASRPTGYYGYTF
CDR3nt: TGTGCCAGCAGGCCGACAGGGTACTATGGCTACACCTTC
d_gene: TRBD1
j_gene: TRBJ1-2
v_gene: TRBV5-6
abundance: many

CDR3aa: CSVEDRNTEAFF
CDR3nt: TGCAGCGTTGAAGACAGGAACACTGAAGCTTTCTTT
d_gene: NA
j_gene: TRBJ1-1
v_gene: TRBV29-1
abundance: many

CDR3aa: CASSRFTGDGTEAFF
CDR3nt: TGTGCCAGCAGCCGATTCACAGGGGACGGCACTGAAGCTTTCTTT
d_gene: TRBD1
j_gene: TRBJ1-1
v_gene: TRBV7-8
abundance: many

CDR3aa: CASSVRGDLPGNTIYF
CDR3nt: TGTGCCAGCAGCGTCAGAGGGGACCTACCTGGAAACACCATATATTTT
d_gene: NA
j_gene: TRBJ1-3
v_gene: TRBV12-3/TRBV12-4
abundance: NA

CDR3aa: CASSGRTVNTEAFF
CDR3nt: TGTGCCAGCAGTGGGAGGACGGTGAACACTGAAGCTTTCTTT
d_gene: NA
j_gene: TRBJ1-1
v_gene: TRBV6-4
abundance: many

CDR3aa: CASSQAGDGIYGYTF
CDR3nt: TGTGCCAGCAGCCAAGCTGGGGACGGAATCTATGGCTACACCTTC
d_gene: NA
j_gene: TRBJ1-2
v_gene: TRBV4-2
abundance: few

CDR3aa: CASSPRSGNFYNEQFF
CDR3nt: TGTGCCAGCAGCCCTCGTAGCGGGAACTTCTACAATGAGCAGTTCTTC
d_gene: TRBD2
j_gene: TRBJ2-1
v_gene: TRBV5-8
abundance: few

CDR3aa: CASSLLAGAPEAFF
CDR3nt: TGTGCCAGCAGCCTCCTAGCAGGGGCCCCTGAAGCTTTCTTT
d_gene: NA
j_gene: TRBJ1-1
v_gene: TRBV7-9
abundance: many